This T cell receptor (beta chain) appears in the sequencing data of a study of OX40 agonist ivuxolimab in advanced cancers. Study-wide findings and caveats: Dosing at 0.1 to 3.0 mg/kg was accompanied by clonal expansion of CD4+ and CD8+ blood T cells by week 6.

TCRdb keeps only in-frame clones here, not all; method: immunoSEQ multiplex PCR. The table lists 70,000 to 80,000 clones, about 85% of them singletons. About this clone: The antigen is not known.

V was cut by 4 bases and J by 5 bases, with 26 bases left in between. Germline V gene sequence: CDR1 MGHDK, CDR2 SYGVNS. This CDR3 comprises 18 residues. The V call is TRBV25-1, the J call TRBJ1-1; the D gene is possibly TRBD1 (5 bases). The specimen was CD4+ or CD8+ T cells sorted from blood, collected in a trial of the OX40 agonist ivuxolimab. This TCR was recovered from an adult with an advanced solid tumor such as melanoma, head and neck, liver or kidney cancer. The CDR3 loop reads CASSGGEGAVRGGTEAFF. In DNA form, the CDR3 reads TGTGCCAGCAGTGGGGGGGAGGGAGCGGTCCGGGGAGGGACTGAAGCTTTCTTT.